Each of the 28 T cell receptor beta chains below was sequenced from the same sample in a study of CD8 T cells in ankylosing spondylitis. TCRdb ran MiXCR on the 5' RACE reads and lists one entry per CDR3 protein. The sample contains around 280,000 distinct CDR3 sequences, roughly 20% of which appear only once. The sequencing input was blood, either unsorted or a sorted T cell fraction (not recorded which). The receptors shown here come from a male donor with ankylosing spondylitis or in good health (not recorded which).

This chain connects TRBV27 to TRBJ1-1; D is ambiguous. V dropped 4 bases and J dropped 2 bases, with 14 bases sitting between them. The CDR3 sequence is 15 residues long. Germline CDR1 is MNHEY and CDR2 is SMNVEV (reference sequence). The CDR3: CASSSPPLGNTEAFF. The CDR3 coding sequence is TGTGCCAGCAGTTCCCCCCCCTTGGGCAACACTGAAGCTTTCTTT.

This clonotype was counted between two and nine times. This sequence joins TRBV4-2 and TRBJ2-3; 9 bases line up with TRBD2. Trimming removed 4 bases from V and 2 bases from J; junction bases left unmatched: 10. The CDR3 consists of 17 residues. The V gene's germline CDR1 is LGHNA and CDR2 YNFKEQ. The CDR3 sequence is CASSPRGSGGPTDTQYF. The CDR3 DNA follows: TGTGCCAGCAGCCCAAGGGGCAGCGGGGGGCCCACAGATACGCAGTATTTT.

A few counts support this clonotype. The rearrangement uses TRBV5-1 and TRBJ2-3; tentative D call: TRBD1 (6 bases). CDR3 length equals 16 residues. Trimming left V 0 bases short and J 4 bases short, with 15 bases between. Germline V gene sequence: CDR1 SGHRS, CDR2 YFSETQ. The CDR3: CASSLALGASADTQYF. In nucleotides, the CDR3 is TGCGCCAGCAGCTTGGCTCTGGGGGCGAGTGCAGATACGCAGTATTTT.

This clonotype was seen only a few times. The rearrangement uses TRBV18 and TRBJ2-1, with a possible D match to TRBD1 (6 bases). The V end lost 4 bases, the J end lost 4 bases, and 14 bases lay between the germline ends. Looked up from germline, CDR1 is KGHSH and CDR2 is LQKENI. This CDR3 is built from 15 residues. As DNA, the CDR3 is TGTGCCAGCTCACGAAACAGGGTCCCGTACAATGAGCAGTTCTTC. Its protein is CASSRNRVPYNEQFF.

Comments on this clonotype: An end of the junction differs from the germline gene, which may be a read error. The chain has TRBV6-8 and TRBJ2-1; the D call may be TRBD1 or TRBD2 (5 bases each). In germline, CDR1 is MNHGY, CDR2 SAAAGT. The CDR3 is 16 amino acids. The CDR3 sequence is CANSYSAGSSYNEQFF. The DNA for the CDR3 is TGTGCCAACAGTTACTCGGCAGGGAGCTCCTACAATGAGCAGTTCTTC.

CDR3 DNA: TGTGCCAGCAGTTTGTCTAGCGGCCCCTACGAGCAGTACGTC. It translates to CASSLSSGPYEQYV. The chain combines TRBV28 with TRBJ2-7, with 7 bases that match TRBD2. Germline V gene lookup returns CDR1 MDHEN and CDR2 SYDVKM. This CDR3 region has 14 residues. V shed 3 bases, J shed 2 bases, and the junction held 4 bases outside the gene matches.

This chain connects TRBV10-3 to TRBJ1-5, with 9 bases matching TRBD1. Germline CDR1 reads ENHRY; CDR2 reads SYGVKD. The CDR3 spans 13 residues. J gave up 6 bases and V 4 bases, and 1 base lay outside the gene matches. CDR3 sequence reads: CAISGTGVQPQHF. The CDR3 nucleotides are TGTGCCATCAGTGGGACAGGGGTTCAGCCCCAGCATTTT.

The rearrangement uses TRBV25-1 and TRBJ2-4; maybe TRBD1 (5 bases). V was clipped by 3 bases and J by 3 bases, with 12 bases between them. Germline V lookup: CDR1 MGHDK, CDR2 SYGVNS. The CDR3 runs to 15 residues. The CDR3 here is CASSDQGIVKNIQYF. CDR3 sequence (DNA): TGTGCCAGCAGTGACCAGGGAATAGTCAAAAACATTCAGTACTTC.

This clonotype was seen ten or more times. The chain carries TRBV20-1 and TRBJ2-3; D ambiguous. The CDR3 totals 14 residues. Trimming stripped 3 bases from V and 0 bases from J, with 10 bases between. Germline V gives CDR1 DFQATT, CDR2 SNEGSKA (reference sequence). In DNA, the CDR3 is TGCAGTGCTAGTTTTGACGGTAGCACAGATACGCAGTATTTT. Amino acids: CSASFDGSTDTQYF.

CDR3 loop: CASSIHRETQYF. The CDR3 DNA reads TGTGCCAGTAGTATCCACAGAGAGACCCAGTACTTC. The gene calls are TRBV19 and TRBJ2-5; D is unresolved. Per the germline V gene, CDR1 is LNHDA and CDR2 is SQIVND (reference sequence). The CDR3 consists of 12 residues. V lost 3 bases to trimming and J lost 4 bases, with 6 bases between them.

This clonotype was counted between two and nine times. This chain joins TRBV20-1 and TRBJ2-7, with D possibly matching TRBD1 (6 bases). Germline assignment: CDR1 DFQATT and CDR2 SNEGSKA (reference sequence). The CDR3 extends over 13 amino acids. V was pared by 7 bases and J by 0 bases, with 13 bases between. The CDR3 reads CSVGRGLSYEQYV. In DNA form, the CDR3 reads TGCAGTGTGGGCAGGGGTCTCTCCTACGAGCAGTACGTC.

The chain carries TRBV5-1 and TRBJ2-5; TRBD2 agrees at 13 bases. Losses at the gene ends were 0 bases for V and 3 bases for J; bases not matched to a gene: 5. Germline V gene sequence: CDR1 SGHRS, CDR2 YFSETQ. This CDR3 spans 17 amino acids. The CDR3 loop reads CASSLVSTSGGKETQYF. In DNA form, the CDR3 reads TGCGCCAGCAGCTTGGTATCGACTAGCGGGGGGAAAGAGACCCAGTACTTC.

The V call is TRBV10-3, the J call TRBJ1-2, with D maybe TRBD1 (5 bases). Germline V gene lookup returns CDR1 ENHRY and CDR2 SYGVKD. The CDR3 is made up of 15 amino acids. Trimming left V 3 bases short and J 8 bases short, with 19 bases between. CDR3 in DNA: TGTGCCATCAGTGATCGGGACGCTTCAGGTGGCGGCTACACCTTC. Translating it yields CAISDRDASGGGYTF.

With regard to this clonotype: An end of the junction differs from the germline gene, which may be a read error. The chain employs TRBV6-1 and TRBJ1-2; 8 nucleotides match TRBD1. The V gene's germline CDR1 is MNHNS and CDR2 SASEGT. The CDR3 runs 14 residues. CDR3 nucleotides: TGTCCCAGCAGTGAAGCGTCAGGGGGCCATGGCTACACCTTC. This gives the protein CPSSEASGGHGYTF.

The chain recombines TRBV20-1 with TRBJ1-1, with D unresolved. There are 14 residues in the CDR3. Germline V CDR1 and CDR2: DFQATT, SNEGSKA (reference sequence). V lost 3 bases and J lost 3, with 14 bases in between. The CDR3 protein is CSASHPDKYTEAFF. CDR3 coding DNA: TGCAGTGCTAGTCATCCGGATAAATACACTGAAGCTTTCTTT.

In this sample, this clonotype turned up many times. The chain has TRBV20-1 and TRBJ2-3, with D possibly being TRBD1 (5 bases). The CDR3 length is 17 residues. Germline V CDR1 and CDR2: DFQATT, SNEGSKA (reference sequence). The V end was cut by 1 base, the J end by 0 bases, with 17 bases between. The CDR3 bases are TGCAGTGCTAGAGGGGGCAGTGCTATCTATAGCACAGATACGCAGTATTTT. Translating it yields CSARGGSAIYSTDTQYF.

This clonotype has just a few counts. V and J are TRBV20-1 and TRBJ2-2; 7 nucleotides agree with TRBD1. This CDR3 spans 18 amino acids. The junction had 13 bases not matched to a gene; V was cut back by 0 bases and J by 3 bases. The germline V gene has CDR1 DFQATT and CDR2 SNEGSKA (reference sequence). This CDR3 is CSARDSGSQRGHTGELFF. The CDR3 region has the DNA TGCAGTGCTAGAGATTCTGGGTCGCAGAGGGGGCACACCGGGGAGCTGTTTTTT.

This clonotype was detected a few times. The chain is built from TRBV27 and TRBJ2-5, with D possibly matching TRBD1 (5 bases). The CDR3 length is 13 residues. Trimming pared 5 bases from V and 4 bases from J, leaving 11 bases between. Germline lookup yields CDR1 MNHEY and CDR2 SMNVEV (reference sequence). The CDR3 protein is CASSAGLVETQYF. CDR3 DNA sequence: TGTGCCAGCAGTGCAGGGTTGGTAGAGACCCAGTACTTC.

The CDR3, as DNA: TGTGCCAGCAGCTTAGTCGGTTTGAACACTGAAGCTTTCTTT. Protein sequence: CASSLVGLNTEAFF. The rearrangement joins TRBV7-2 to TRBJ1-1; no reliable D call. Germline-derived CDR1 and CDR2 are SGHTA and FQGNSA. CDR3 length: 14 residues. V lost 1 base and J lost 0, with 6 bases in between. The entire variable domain, with the rest obtained from reference TRBV7-2 and TRBJ1-1, is as follows: GAGVSQSPSNKVTEKGKDVELRCDPISGHTALYWYRQSLGQGLEFLIYFQGNSAPDKSGLPSDRFSAERTGGSVSTLTIQRTQQEDSAVYLCASSLVGLNTEAFFGQGTRLTVV.

The chain carries TRBV7-2 and TRBJ2-4; 10 nucleotides line up with TRBD2. Germline CDR1 reads SGHTA; CDR2 reads FQGNSA. The CDR3 extends over 14 amino acids. Trimming at V came to 1 base and at J to 10 bases, leaving 4 bases not matched to a gene. In DNA, the CDR3 is TGTGCCAGCAGCTTAGATACTAGCGGGGTTATTCAGTACTTC. Its translation is CASSLDTSGVIQYF.

A few counts support this clonotype. V usage is TRBV5-1 and J usage is TRBJ2-3; the match to TRBD1 covers 8 bases. Per germline, CDR1 SGHRS and CDR2 YFSETQ. J was trimmed by 1 base and V by 6 bases; bases with no gene match: 4. The CDR3 runs to 14 residues. The CDR3 protein is CASTGTGGTDTQYF. Written as DNA, the CDR3 is TGCGCCAGCACCGGGACAGGAGGCACAGATACGCAGTATTTT.

This chain connects TRBV7-2 to TRBJ2-7; possibly TRBD2 for D (5 bases). The V gene's germline CDR1 is SGHTA and CDR2 FQGNSA. The V end lost 5 bases, the J end lost 1 base, and 12 bases lay between the germline ends. The CDR3 has 14 amino acids. CDR3 residues: CASSAGRLSYEQYV. CDR3 DNA: TGTGCCAGCAGCGCGGGCAGGCTTTCCTACGAGCAGTACGTC.

This sequence joins TRBV3-1 and TRBJ2-5; no reliable D call. CDR1 and CDR2 (germline): LGHDT, YNNKEL (reference sequence). This CDR3 spans 11 amino acids. V shed 8 bases and J shed 4 bases, with 8 bases lying between them. The CDR3 here is CASQSIETQYF. The CDR3 bases are TGTGCCAGCCAATCCATAGAGACCCAGTACTTC.

This chain uses TRBV24-1 with TRBJ2-1, with no clear D. The CDR3 is made up of 13 amino acids. Trimming cost V 3 bases and J 7 bases, with 9 bases left between them. The germline CDR1 and CDR2 sequences are KGHDR and SFDVKD. CDR3 sequence: CATSDITENEQFF. CDR3 coding DNA: TGTGCCACCAGTGATATTACAGAAAATGAGCAGTTCTTC.

This chain connects TRBV19 to TRBJ2-5; perhaps TRBD2 as D (6 bases). The CDR3 loop spans 14 amino acids. The V and J ends lost 1 base and 5 bases respectively, with 11 bases between them. Germline V gene lookup returns CDR1 LNHDA and CDR2 SQIVND (reference sequence). The CDR3 loop reads CASSIGLGRETQYF. DNA of the CDR3: TGTGCCAGTAGTATAGGACTAGGGAGGGAGACCCAGTACTTC.

This sequence joins TRBV7-6 and TRBJ1-4; 7 bases are shared with TRBD1. Trimming at V came to 1 base and at J to 7 bases, leaving 6 bases not matched to a gene. This CDR3 spans 15 amino acids. The germline V gene has CDR1 SGHVS and CDR2 FNYEAQ. The CDR3 DNA follows: TGTGCCAGCAGCTTAGGCGCAGGGGGGAGTGAAAAACTGTTTTTT. This gives the protein CASSLGAGGSEKLFF. The complete variable domain, with remaining parts taken from reference TRBV7-6 and TRBJ1-4, reads GAGVSQSPRYKVTKRGQDVALRCDPISGHVSLYWYRQALGQGPEFLTYFNYEAQQDKSGLPNDRFSAERPEGSISTLTIQRTEQRDSAMYRCASSLGAGGSEKLFFGSGTQLSVL.

J is TRBJ2-4 and V is TRBV6-2 or TRBV6-3; 8 positions match TRBD2. The CDR3 loop spans 14 amino acids. Germline trimming cut 10 bases from V and 2 bases from J; bases unmatched to any gene: 7. Germline CDR1 and CDR2: MNHEY and SVGEGT. CDR3 DNA: TGTGCCACGATAGCGGGATCTCCCAAAAACATTCAGTACTTC. Translated, it gives CATIAGSPKNIQYF.

The genes are TRBV12-3 or TRBV12-4 and TRBJ1-5; D unresolved. Trimming took off 6 bases at V and 0 bases at J, with 12 bases between the two ends. The CDR3 spans 15 residues. This chain's CDR3 is CASSIEQNSNQPQHF. In DNA form, the CDR3 reads TGTGCCAGCAGCATCGAGCAGAATAGCAATCAGCCCCAGCATTTT.